Listed below are T cell receptor beta chains from one sample, sequenced in a study of blood T cell repertoires in COVID-19. Profiling relied on immunoSEQ multiplex PCR, and the TCRdb table lists in-frame clones only, not all of them. The sample has about 34,000 clones, 80% to 95% seen once; the top ten hold roughly 20%. The material sequenced was peripheral blood. These receptors came from an older man with acute or convalescent COVID-19. The CDR3 runs from the conserved cysteine through the conserved F or W. D genes are given only for firm matches. Some rows have no size entry. The others give once, few or many, or a class for an expanded clone.

D gene,J gene,clone size,V gene,CDR3 protein,CDR3 DNA
TRBD2,TRBJ2-7,NA,TRBV15,CATGQLTSGPTLKYF,TGTGCCACCGGTCAACTGACTAGCGGCCCTACGTTGAAGTACTTC
TRBD2,TRBJ2-1,NA,TRBV24-1,CATSDARTSGLNEQFF,TGTGCCACCAGTGACGCCCGGACTAGCGGGCTGAATGAGCAGTTCTTC
TRBD1,TRBJ1-1,NA,TRBV25-1,CASSEYSLRGIEAFF,TGTGCCAGCAGTGAATATAGCCTCAGGGGGATAGAAGCTTTCTTT
TRBD2,TRBJ2-1,few,TRBV6-2/TRBV6-3,CASSPRTSGGLSYNEQFF,TGTGCCAGCAGCCCTAGGACTAGCGGGGGCCTCTCCTACAATGAGCAGTTCTTC
TRBD1,TRBJ1-2,NA,TRBV7-9,CASSLALGVGQGANYGYTF,TGTGCCAGCAGCTTAGCGCTGGGCGTAGGACAGGGGGCAAACTATGGCTACACCTTC
TRBD2,TRBJ2-1,NA,TRBV6-4,CASSYTSGGGNEQFF,TGTGCCAGCAGTTATACTAGCGGGGGCGGGAATGAGCAGTTCTTC
TRBD1,TRBJ1-4,NA,TRBV6-5,CASSVRGRNEKLFF,TGTGCCAGCAGCGTCAGGGGGCGCAATGAAAAACTGTTTTTT
NA,TRBJ1-1,once,TRBV5-8,CASSLYQGSGTEAFF,TGTGCCAGCAGCTTGTATCAGGGGTCGGGAACTGAAGCTTTCTTT
TRBD2,TRBJ2-3,few,TRBV19,CASTGGTSGSSTPSTDTQYF,TGTGCCAGTACCGGCGGGACTAGCGGGTCGTCTACCCCTAGCACAGATACGCAGTATTTT
NA,TRBJ2-1,few,TRBV24-1,CATSDGRGPGTYNEQFF,TGTGCCACCAGTGACGGCAGGGGTCCCGGTACTTACAATGAGCAGTTCTTC
NA,TRBJ1-1,NA,TRBV15,CATSRAQGSTEAFF,TGTGCCACCAGCAGAGCTCAGGGTAGCACTGAAGCTTTCTTT
TRBD1,TRBJ1-6,NA,TRBV19,CASSIGVRQGAGSPLHF,TGTGCCAGTAGTATAGGGGTACGGCAGGGGGCAGGATCACCCCTCCACTTT
NA,TRBJ2-1,NA,TRBV6-5,CASNSGSSYNEQFF,TGTGCCAGCAATTCCGGGAGCTCCTACAATGAGCAGTTCTTC
TRBD1,TRBJ1-2,NA,TRBV27,CASSSLGQGSYGYTF,TGTGCCAGCAGTTCACTCGGACAGGGGAGTTATGGCTACACCTTC
NA,TRBJ2-3,NA,TRBV5-8,CATLRDSSSTDTQYF,TGTGCCACTCTAAGAGACAGCTCTAGCACAGATACGCAGTATTTT
TRBD2,TRBJ2-7,NA,TRBV15,CATSRDNPGEGEQYF,TGTGCCACCAGCAGAGATAATCCGGGGGAGGGGGAGCAGTACTTC
TRBD1,TRBJ1-5,NA,TRBV19,CASSIRRGQGSYQPQHF,TGTGCCAGTAGTATCCGCCGCGGACAGGGGAGTTATCAGCCCCAGCATTTT
TRBD1,TRBJ1-5,NA,TRBV6-4,CASSLLGLWPRGLSEPQHF,TGTGCCAGCAGCCTCCTGGGTTTATGGCCCAGGGGGCTAAGCGAGCCCCAGCATTTT
NA,TRBJ2-5,once,TRBV7-9,CASSAFGGGPETQYF,TGTGCCAGCAGCGCCTTTGGGGGGGGGCCAGAGACCCAGTACTTC
NA,TRBJ1-4,once,TRBV6-5,CASRPPGSTNEKLFF,TGTGCCAGCAGGCCCCCCGGTTCAACTAATGAAAAACTGTTTTTT
NA,TRBJ2-7,few,TRBV11-2,CASSLDPRGQYF,TGTGCCAGCAGCTTAGATCCTCGGGGGCAGTACTTC
NA,TRBJ1-1,once,TRBV28,CASRKGQRRSEAFF,TGTGCCAGCAGAAAAGGACAGAGGCGCTCTGAAGCTTTCTTT
TRBD2,TRBJ2-7,NA,TRBV5-6,CASSQAGGKPMGQYF,TGTGCCAGCAGCCAGGCCGGGGGGAAACCTATGGGGCAGTACTTC
NA,TRBJ1-1,NA,TRBV7-2,CASSLVIDGEAFF,TGTGCCAGCAGCTTAGTGATAGATGGTGAAGCTTTCTTT
NA,TRBJ1-1,NA,TRBV6-5,CASRIEISAGTEAFF,TGTGCCAGCCGAATAGAGATCTCGGCAGGCACTGAAGCTTTCTTT
TRBD1,TRBJ1-1,NA,TRBV14,CASSQDKGAFLNTEAFF,TGTGCCAGCAGCCAAGATAAGGGGGCTTTTTTGAACACTGAAGCTTTCTTT
NA,TRBJ1-6,once,TRBV11-3,CANVGGTYNSPLHF,TGTGCCAACGTAGGGGGTACGTATAATTCACCCCTCCACTTT
TRBD1,TRBJ2-3,NA,TRBV29-1,CSVEGQGAPDTQYF,TGCAGCGTTGAAGGACAGGGAGCCCCAGATACGCAGTATTTT
NA,TRBJ2-7,NA,TRBV28,CASSPTQGGYEQYF,TGTGCCAGCAGTCCTACACAGGGCGGATACGAGCAGTACTTC
NA,TRBJ2-5,NA,TRBV6-5,CASSFNQETQYF,TGTGCCAGCAGTTTCAACCAAGAGACCCAGTACTTC
NA,TRBJ1-5,NA,TRBV19,CASSIQYNQPQHF,TGTGCCAGTAGTATACAGTACAATCAGCCCCAGCATTTT
NA,TRBJ2-2,NA,TRBV6-5,CASSRTPTGELFF,TGTGCCAGCAGTAGGACACCCACCGGGGAGCTGTTTTTT
NA,TRBJ1-6,NA,TRBV15,CATSRDRNSPLHF,TGTGCCACCAGCAGAGACAGGAATTCACCCCTCCACTTT
NA,TRBJ2-2,NA,TRBV21-1,CASSRVGTGELFF,TGTGCCAGCTCCAGGGTTGGCACCGGGGAGCTGTTTTTT
NA,TRBJ2-2,NA,TRBV7-2,CASSLVYTGELFF,TGTGCCAGCAGCTTAGTCTACACCGGGGAGCTGTTTTTT
NA,TRBJ2-1,once,TRBV5-5,CASSLEQPGYNEQFF,TGTGCCAGCAGCTTGGAACAGCCCGGCTACAATGAGCAGTTCTTC
TRBD1,TRBJ2-1,once,TRBV10-2,CASSSGQGWNEQFF,TGCGCCAGCAGTTCGGGACAGGGGTGGAATGAGCAGTTCTTC
NA,TRBJ1-2,NA,TRBV27,CASSLTAANYGYTF,TGTGCCAGCAGTTTGACGGCGGCTAACTATGGCTACACCTTC
NA,TRBJ1-2,NA,TRBV27,CASSQGYGYTF,TGTGCCAGCAGTCAGGGATATGGCTACACCTTC
TRBD1,TRBJ1-1,few,TRBV19,CASSKDRGSNTEAFF,TGTGCCAGTAGTAAGGACAGGGGGTCCAACACTGAAGCTTTCTTT
TRBD2,TRBJ2-1,once,TRBV5-1,CASSRLSGGGDEQFF,TGCGCCAGCAGCCGCCTTAGCGGGGGAGGCGATGAGCAGTTCTTC
NA,TRBJ1-1,NA,TRBV6-1,CASSEAEGDTEAFF,TGTGCCAGCAGTGAAGCCGAAGGGGACACTGAAGCTTTCTTT
NA,TRBJ1-2,NA,TRBV2,CASTTALWGAPNYGYTF,TGTGCCAGCACTACAGCTCTGTGGGGCGCCCCTAACTATGGCTACACCTTC
NA,TRBJ2-2,NA,TRBV18,CASSPTSAGELFF,TGTGCCAGCTCACCTACAAGCGCCGGGGAGCTGTTTTTT
NA,TRBJ1-2,NA,TRBV5-1,CASSLGGNYGYTF,TGCGCCAGCAGCTTAGGGGGTAACTATGGCTACACCTTC